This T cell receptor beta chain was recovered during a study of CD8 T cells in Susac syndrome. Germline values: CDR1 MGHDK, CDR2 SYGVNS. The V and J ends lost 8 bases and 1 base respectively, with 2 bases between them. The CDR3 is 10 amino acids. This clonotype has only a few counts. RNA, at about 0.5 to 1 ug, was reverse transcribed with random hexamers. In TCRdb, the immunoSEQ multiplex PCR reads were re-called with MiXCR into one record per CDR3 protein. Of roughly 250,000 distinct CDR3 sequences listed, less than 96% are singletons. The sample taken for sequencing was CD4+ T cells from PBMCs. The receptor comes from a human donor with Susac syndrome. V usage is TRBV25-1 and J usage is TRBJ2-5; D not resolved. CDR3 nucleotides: TGTGCCAGCGCCCAAGAGACCCAGTACTTC. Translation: CASAQETQYF.